The 5 T cell receptor beta chains below were found in one sample sequenced in a study of T cells after yellow fever vaccination. TCRdb ran MiXCR on the 5' RACE reads and lists one entry per CDR3 protein. The table has a few hundred thousand distinct CDR3 sequences, 3% to 4.5% seen once. Material: PBMCs, obtained 5 days after the yellow fever booster vaccination. These receptors were collected from a man between 18 and 29 years old who received the YFV17D yellow fever vaccine.

This clonotype was seen at least ten times. J is TRBJ2-5 and V is TRBV18, with 7 bases matching TRBD1. The CDR3 contains 13 residues. V was clipped by 4 bases and J by 4 bases; unmatched bases: 3. The germline V gene encodes CDR1 KGHSH and CDR2 LQKENI. This CDR3 reads CASSRQGLETQYF. The CDR3 DNA reads TGTGCCAGCTCACGACAGGGATTAGAGACCCAGTACTTC.

The sample holds a few counts of this clonotype. V gene TRBV7-2 combines with J gene TRBJ2-3, with TRBD2 as a possible D gene (5 bases). CDR3 size: 15 residues. Germline CDR1 and CDR2: SGHTA and FQGNSA. With 0 bases removed from V and 6 bases from J, the gap between germline ends came to 13 bases. CDR3 DNA: TGTGCCAGCAGCTTAGCCGGGGTAGCATGGGATACGCAGTATTTT. The encoded protein is CASSLAGVAWDTQYF.

This chain joins TRBV7-8 and TRBJ1-2; 7 bases are shared with TRBD1. Trimming at V came to 5 bases and at J to 3 bases, leaving 12 bases not matched to a gene. This CDR3 is built from 16 residues. The germline gives CDR1 SGHVS, CDR2 FQNEAQ. CDR3 in DNA: TGTGCCAGCAGCCCACGGAGGGTCGGGACAGACTATGGCTACACCTTC. Its translation is CASSPRRVGTDYGYTF.

This clonotype came up a few times. This chain connects TRBV6-5 to TRBJ2-5; TRBD1 might be the D (6 bases). CDR3 size: 14 residues. CDR1 is MNHEY and CDR2 is SVGAGI in the germline V gene. Trimming stripped 6 bases from V and 4 bases from J, with 15 bases between. CDR3 in DNA: TGTGCCAGCAGAGCACGTGGGGGCCGAGAGACCCAGTACTTC. This gives the protein CASRARGGRETQYF.

This clonotype was counted only a few times. The V and J genes are TRBV27 and TRBJ2-7, with no clear D. Germline values: CDR1 MNHEY, CDR2 SMNVEV (reference sequence). CDR3 length equals 13 residues. V was trimmed by 4 bases and J by 3 bases, leaving 10 bases between them. The CDR3 region is CASSYGPIYEQYF. The CDR3 DNA reads as TGTGCCAGCAGTTACGGCCCAATCTACGAGCAGTACTTC.